This TCR beta chain is drawn from a study of cytomegalovirus exposure and HLA in healthy donors. PCR primers comprised 60 Vbeta and 13 Jbeta primers. Here immunoSEQ multiplex PCR was the method, and the copy in TCRdb shows in-frame clones only, minus some. The data contain more than 65,000 clones, around 67% of them seen just once; the ten biggest clones take up 6.9%. As regards this clone: Its antigen remains unidentified.

Study outcomes and limitations: Productive rates of about 87% or about 30% were seen for most TCR beta V segments in an earlier analysis.

The sequenced sample was PBMCs. The clonotype comes from a woman in her forties or fifties in good health and CMV-seropositive.

CDR3 sequence: CASSHGDEAEAFF. In nucleotides, the CDR3 is TGTGCCAGCTCACATGGAGATGAGGCTGAAGCTTTCTTT. The chain uses TRBV18 and TRBJ1-1; no reliable D call. The CDR3 spans 13 residues. Trimming cost V 4 bases and J 6 bases, with 12 bases left between them. The germline CDR1 and CDR2 sequences are KGHSH and LQKENI. Full variable domain (outside the CDR3, taken from reference TRBV18 and TRBJ1-1): NAGVMQNPRHLVRRRGQEARLRCSPMKGHSHVYWYRQLPEEGLKFMVYLQKENIIDESGMPKERFSAEFPKEGPSILRIQQVVRGDSAAYFCASSHGDEAEAFFGQGTRLTVV.